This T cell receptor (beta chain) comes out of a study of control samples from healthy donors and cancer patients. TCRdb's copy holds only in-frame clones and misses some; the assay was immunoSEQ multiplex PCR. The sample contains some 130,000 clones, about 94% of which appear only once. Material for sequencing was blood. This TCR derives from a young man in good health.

CDR3 coding DNA: TGTGCCAGCAGTTTAGTAGGATCCAACTACGAGCAGTACTTC. This encodes CASSLVGSNYEQYF. This sequence joins TRBV28 and TRBJ2-7; D gene uncertain. Germline values: CDR1 MDHEN, CDR2 SYDVKM. V shed 2 bases and J shed 3 bases, with 11 bases lying between them. The CDR3 has 14 amino acids.